The present entry profiles one TCR beta chain with its context. Its matching antigen is unknown. This record comes from a study of CD8 T cells in cerebrospinal fluid in Alzheimer's disease. Findings and limits, study-wide: EBV-specific clones showed no enrichment in Alzheimer's patients and were not the top expanded clones. Patients with mild cognitive impairment or Alzheimer's disease had a larger top CSF clone percentage than controls.

This CDR3 is 13 amino acids long. Germline V gives CDR1 LNHDA, CDR2 SQIVND (reference sequence). CSF cells underwent 10X single-cell V(D)J and 5' gene-expression profiling. Following a re-call of the 10x single-cell sequencing reads, TCRdb has one entry per CDR3 protein and lacks DNA. Its listing shows more than 1,100 distinct CDR3 sequences. Sample: cerebrospinal fluid. This sequence originates from a human donor with mild cognitive impairment. The chain has TRBV19 and TRBJ1-2; TCRdb calls TRBD1, which cannot be checked without DNA. The CDR3: CASSPTGGIGYTF.